This T cell receptor (beta chain) is drawn from a study of blood T cell repertoires in COVID-19. Across the whole study: Sources were T cells, B-cell-depleted T cells, or PBMCs; the material itself was cDNA or gDNA.

Here immunoSEQ multiplex PCR was the method, and the copy in TCRdb shows in-frame clones only, minus some. The table shows roughly 670,000 clones, with 90% occurring only once. The CDR3 runs 14 residues. Trimming cost V 2 bases and J 7 bases, with 14 bases left between them. CDR1 is MNHEY, CDR2 SMNVEV, per germline (reference sequence). The receptor comes from a woman between 18 and 29 years old with acute or convalescent COVID-19. The source material was peripheral blood. This chain connects TRBV27 to TRBJ2-5, with a weak D call TRBD2 (5 bases). The CDR3 reads CASSLVGEEGTQYF. The CDR3 coding sequence is TGTGCCAGCAGTTTAGTCGGGGAAGAGGGGACCCAGTACTTC.